This TCR beta chain was identified during a study of T-cell memory formation after mild COVID-19. V was cut by 4 bases and J by 7 bases, with 13 bases left in between. In germline, CDR1 is ENHRY, CDR2 SYGVKD. CDR3 length: 14 amino acids. Broader study findings: Memory from before infection featured some responding clones, which suggests cross-reactive memory joined. A balance of CD4 and CD8 characterized clones contracting day 15 to 85, whereas later expanders leaned CD4+. SARS-CoV-2 specificity was not confirmed for second-wave clones peaking on day 37.

It was 5'RACE with constant-segment primers that produced the TCR alpha and TCR beta cDNA libraries, which carried sample barcodes and UMIs. TCRdb reprocessed the 5' RACE reads with MiXCR, giving one entry per CDR3 protein. The top ten hold under 35% of the sample, which has some 69,000 distinct CDR3 sequences, 16% seen once. There are many counts of this clonotype. What it binds is unknown. The chain uses TRBV10-3 and TRBJ1-4; D possibly corresponds to TRBD1 (5 bases). The sample taken for sequencing was PBMCs or a T cell subset sorted from them (not recorded which). The origin of this receptor is an adult woman who had mild COVID-19 (a few samples of this study predate the infection). Cell type and time point are not known. Written as DNA, the CDR3 is TGTGCCATCAGTGCTGAGGGGCCTGGTGAAAAACTGTTTTTT. Its translation is CAISAEGPGEKLFF.